These 3 T cell receptor beta chains originate from one sample sequenced in a study of shared clonotypes between healthy human individuals. Only in-frame clones appear in the TCRdb table, and some are missing; sequencing was by immunoSEQ multiplex PCR. Of approximately 530,000 clones listed, roughly 95% are singletons. What was sequenced was naive CD4+ T cells sorted from blood. The subset denotes: CD45RA+ positively selected. The origin of the receptors is a woman aged 25 to 39 in good health.

This clone was detected only once. This rearrangement joins TRBV6-5 to TRBJ1-1; D not certain. CDR3 length equals 16 residues. The V and J ends lost 0 bases and 0 bases respectively, with 11 bases between them. Germline-derived CDR1 and CDR2 are MNHEY and SVGAGI. CDR3 residues: CASSYSGQVLNTEAFF. As DNA, the CDR3 is TGTGCCAGCAGTTACTCCGGTCAGGTTTTGAACACTGAAGCTTTCTTT.

The chain couples TRBV5-1 to TRBJ2-3, with D perhaps TRBD2 (6 bases). The CDR3 length is 15 residues. Trimming cost V 6 bases and J 3 bases, with 17 bases left between them. Germline assignment: CDR1 SGHRS and CDR2 YFSETQ. The CDR3 DNA reads as TGCGCCAGCACCCGTGGAGATGGGAGGACAGATACGCAGTATTTT. Translated: CASTRGDGRTDTQYF.

The chain combines TRBV2 with TRBJ1-1; D not certain. The CDR3 is made up of 13 amino acids. Looked up from germline, CDR1 is SNHLY and CDR2 is FYNNEI. The V end was cut by 7 bases, the J end by 1 base, with 10 bases between. CDR3 nucleotides: TGTGCCAGCACCCCTCAGGAGAACACTGAAGCTTTCTTT. Amino acids: CASTPQENTEAFF.